The sample holds a few counts of the clone carrying this T cell receptor (beta chain). Its antigen is as yet unknown. One end of the junction fails to match germline, which may point to a read error. The data originate from a study of cytomegalovirus exposure and HLA in healthy donors. Points from the study as a whole: Sequencing likely generated an artifact that appeared as a cluster of highly shared sequence variants.

Researchers ran the PCR with 60 Vbeta and 13 Jbeta primers. Per the original data handling: In a later analysis, some 11 million of 60 million to 80 million unique beta chains occurred in at least two donors. The protocol was immunoSEQ multiplex PCR, while the TCRdb copy is restricted to in-frame clones and leaves out a portion. D and trimming come from the DNA, and the V and J calls and clone size come from that table. This table holds 50,000 to 70,000 clones, under 80% found once. CDR3 length equals 13 residues. Looked up from germline, CDR1 is MDHEN and CDR2 is SYDVKM. The rearrangement links TRBV28 to TRBJ1-1; tentative D call: TRBD1 (6 bases). The clonotype was recovered from a young man in good health and CMV-seropositive. Sample: PBMCs. In nucleotides, the CDR3 is TGTGCCAGCAGTTCCAGGGGCCTGGGTTTAGTAATCTTT. It specifies CASSSRGLGLVIF.